Below, 30 T cell receptor beta chains from the same sample are listed, as sequenced in a study of Ad26.COV2.S vaccination and SARS-CoV-2 variants. TCRdb keeps only in-frame clones here, not all; method: immunoSEQ multiplex PCR. The table records 300,000 to 400,000 clones, approximately 84% of them present only once. Treatment: roughly 19 received Ad26.COV2.S at low or high dose, single or two shots; about five received placebo; per-sample allocation not given. All samples were drawn on day 63, counting from the first vaccine or placebo injection. Sequenced material: peripheral blood, taken in a trial of Ad26.COV2.S vaccine versus placebo. The source of these receptors is a person between 18 and 65 years old who received the Ad26.COV2.S COVID-19 vaccine or a placebo.

The rearrangement uses TRBV27 and TRBJ1-2; no definite D call. The CDR3 is 13 residues long. V was trimmed by 4 bases and J by 4 bases, leaving 10 bases between them. Germline V lookup: CDR1 MNHEY, CDR2 SMNVEV (reference sequence). DNA for the CDR3: TGTGCCAGCAGTTCCCAGGAATTCTATGGCTACACCTTC. This gives the protein CASSSQEFYGYTF.

The rearrangement uses TRBV27 and TRBJ2-6; no firm D call. Deletions cut 5 bases from V and 4 bases from J, with 3 bases between. The germline V gene encodes CDR1 MNHEY and CDR2 SMNVEV (reference sequence). The CDR3 length is 12 residues. The CDR3: CASSPGANVLTF. In DNA form, the CDR3 reads TGTGCCAGCAGTCCCGGGGCCAACGTCCTGACTTTC.

The V gene is TRBV9, the J gene TRBJ2-1, with 10 nucleotides matching TRBD1. The V gene's germline CDR1 is SGDLS and CDR2 YYNGEE. CDR3 length: 15 residues. The junction had 7 bases not matched to a gene; V was cut back by 2 bases and J by 8 bases. CDR3 bases: TGTGCCAGCAGCGTTGGGACAGGGGAACTTCATGAGCAGTTCTTC. As protein: CASSVGTGELHEQFF.

The chain employs TRBV4-3 and TRBJ1-6; no clear D gene. CDR1 and CDR2 (germline): LGHNA, YSLEER. The CDR3 is 13 residues long. Trimming shortened V by 0 bases and J by 10 bases, and 7 bases separated the two germline ends. Here the CDR3 DNA reads TGCGCCAGCAGCCAAGATATCGTCTCACCCCTCCACTTT. This sequence encodes CASSQDIVSPLHF.

The chain couples TRBV3-1 (or the pseudogene TRBV3-2) to TRBJ2-1, with TRBD2 identical over 9 bases. The trim removed 3 bases at V and 2 bases at J, leaving 8 bases unmatched. The CDR3 length is 17 residues. Looked up from germline, CDR1 is LGHDT and CDR2 is YNNKEL (reference sequence). The DNA of the CDR3 is TGTGCCAGCAGCCATCAAGACGGGACTAGCCCCTACAATGAGCAGTTCTTC. Amino acids: CASSHQDGTSPYNEQFF.

This chain joins TRBV27 and TRBJ1-6; D is perhaps TRBD1 (5 bases). V lost 3 bases and J lost 3, with 15 bases in between. The CDR3 length is 17 residues. Germline-derived CDR1 and CDR2 are MNHEY and SMNVEV (reference sequence). In DNA form, the CDR3 reads TGTGCCAGCAGTTTGGGGGGATCCCCTCTCTATAATTCACCCCTCCACTTT. Residues: CASSLGGSPLYNSPLHF.

This clone was seen just once. V and J are TRBV11-3 and TRBJ2-1, with D possibly being TRBD1 (5 bases). The length of the CDR3 is 14 residues. CDR1 is SGHNT, CDR2 YENEEA, per germline. V lost 5 bases and J 8 bases, leaving 16 bases between the germline ends. CDR3 sequence reads: CASSKWGGSDEQFF. CDR3 DNA sequence: TGTGCCAGCAGCAAATGGGGCGGTTCGGATGAGCAGTTCTTC. Complete variable domain (other parts from reference TRBV11-3 and TRBJ2-1): EAGVVQSPRYKIIEKKQPVAFWCNPISGHNTLYWYLQNLGQGPELLIRYENEEAVDDSQLPKDRFSAERLKGVDSTLKIQPAELGDSAVYLCASSKWGGSDEQFFGPGTRLTVL.

This clone has just one count. The CDR3 DNA reads as TGTGCCAGCAGCCAGAGGGACAGGGAGCTGTTTTTT. It encodes CASSQRDRELFF. The chain recombines TRBV7-9 with TRBJ2-2, with a possible D match to TRBD1 (6 bases). V gave up 5 bases and J gave up 9 bases, with 10 bases separating them. Per germline, CDR1 SEHNR and CDR2 FQNEAQ (reference sequence). This CDR3 contains 12 residues.

This rearrangement joins TRBV28 to TRBJ1-3; D gene uncertain. V lost 4 bases and J lost 0, with 10 bases in between. This CDR3 is 15 amino acids long. Germline-derived CDR1 and CDR2 are MDHEN and SYDVKM. The CDR3 spells CASSWTYGSGNTIYF. CDR3 in DNA: TGTGCCAGCAGTTGGACCTACGGCTCTGGAAACACCATATATTTT.

The chain employs TRBV29-1 and TRBJ2-4, with D hard to call. Germline loops: CDR1 SQVTM, CDR2 ANQGSEA. CDR3 length: 15 residues. Trimming removed 6 bases at V and 0 bases at J, with 15 bases between. The CDR3 sequence is CSVSSRRLAKNIQYF. The CDR3 DNA reads as TGCAGCGTCTCCTCAAGACGGTTAGCCAAAAACATTCAGTACTTC.

Here the CDR3 DNA reads TGTGCCAGCAGTTTTGAATCAAGCCAGACCACAGATACGCAGTATTTT. Residues: CASSFESSQTTDTQYF. The chain has TRBV28 and TRBJ2-3; D call uncertain. The ends were cut back, 3 bases at V and 2 bases at J, with 15 bases in the middle. CDR3 size: 16 residues. Germline loops: CDR1 MDHEN, CDR2 SYDVKM.

In regard to this clone: This same CDR3 is encoded by further DNA sequences in the sample. The gene calls are TRBV4-3 and TRBJ2-7, with 7 bases that match TRBD1. Trimming cost V 3 bases and J 1 base; bases outside gene matches: 0. CDR1 and CDR2 (germline): LGHNA, YSLEER. The CDR3 contains 13 residues. The DNA for the CDR3 is TGCGCCAGCAGCCAGGACAGGTCCTACGAGCAGTACTTC. It is translated as CASSQDRSYEQYF.

The chain is built from TRBV5-1 and TRBJ2-3, with TRBD1 identical over 8 bases. The CDR3 has 16 residues. Germline CDR1 SGHRS, CDR2 YFSETQ. J lost 5 bases, V lost 4 bases, and 12 bases had no gene match. This chain's CDR3 is CASSQRQSGGEDTQYF. CDR3 DNA sequence: TGCGCCAGCAGCCAACGTCAATCAGGGGGCGAAGATACGCAGTATTTT.

The J gene is TRBJ2-7, the V gene TRBV7-2, with TRBD1 matching 10 bases. This CDR3 has 15 residues. Germline CDR1 SGHTA, CDR2 FQGNSA. With V trimmed by 5 bases and J by 3 bases, 7 bases remained unmatched. In DNA form, the CDR3 reads TGTGCCAGCAGCCCCGGGGACAGGGGTTACTACGAGCAGTACTTC. This codes for CASSPGDRGYYEQYF.

The rearrangement joins TRBV2 to TRBJ2-3, with 9 positions matching TRBD1. Per the germline V gene, CDR1 is SNHLY and CDR2 is FYNNEI. With 8 bases clipped from V and 3 bases from J, the junction kept 6 bases outside the gene matches. This CDR3 has 14 amino acids. The CDR3 loop is CASAGTGNTDTQYF. Here the CDR3 DNA reads TGTGCCAGCGCCGGGACAGGGAATACAGATACGCAGTATTTT.

The chain links TRBV2 to TRBJ2-3; D remains ambiguous. V lost 4 bases and J 4 bases, leaving 12 bases between the germline ends. Per germline, CDR1 SNHLY and CDR2 FYNNEI. The CDR3 covers 14 residues. The CDR3 sequence: CASSVWDEADTQYF. CDR3 DNA: TGTGCCAGCAGTGTATGGGATGAGGCAGATACGCAGTATTTT.

This chain joins TRBV7-6 and TRBJ2-1; perhaps TRBD2 as D (6 bases). The V end lost 1 base, the J end lost 7 bases, and 14 bases lay between the germline ends. Germline CDR1 reads SGHVS; CDR2 reads FNYEAQ. The CDR3 is made up of 15 amino acids. For the CDR3, the DNA is TGTGCCAGCAGCTTAGTATCGGGGGTGGGGAATGAGCAGTTCTTC. The encoded protein is CASSLVSGVGNEQFF.

The chain combines TRBV5-1 with TRBJ2-7; TRBD2 might be the D (6 bases). Trimming cost V 2 bases and J 1 base, with 13 bases left between them. The CDR3 totals 15 residues. Germline V gene lookup returns CDR1 SGHRS and CDR2 YFSETQ. DNA of the CDR3: TGCGCCAGCAGCTTTGGAGGGACCAAGTCCTACGAGCAGTACTTC. Its translation is CASSFGGTKSYEQYF.

The rearrangement links TRBV15 to TRBJ2-6; D not certain. V lost 3 bases and J 1 base, leaving 10 bases between the germline ends. The CDR3 runs 16 residues. The germline CDR1 and CDR2 sequences are LNHNV and YYDKDF (reference sequence). CDR3 nucleotides: TGTGCCACCAGCAGTCGTCCCACTTCTGGGGCCAACGTCCTGACTTTC. This encodes CATSSRPTSGANVLTF.

This clone has a single count. The gene calls are TRBV12-5 and TRBJ2-7; 9 bases map to TRBD1. CDR1 LGHNT and CDR2 FRNRAP come from the germline V gene. The CDR3 runs 17 residues. V shed 3 bases and J 2 bases; nucleotides not matched to a gene: 11. This CDR3 reads CASGLIRGQGSTYEQYF. DNA of the CDR3: TGTGCTAGTGGTTTAATTAGGGGACAGGGCTCGACCTACGAGCAGTACTTC. The variable domain in full, with the rest retrieved from reference TRBV12-5 and TRBJ2-7, is DARVTQTPRHKVTEMGQEVTMRCQPILGHNTVFWYRQTMMQGLELLAYFRNRAPLDDSGMPKDRFSAEMPDATLATLKIQPSEPRDSAVYFCASGLIRGQGSTYEQYFGPGTRLTVT.

The gene calls are TRBV6-5 and TRBJ1-2; 8 positions match TRBD1. Germline values: CDR1 MNHEY, CDR2 SVGAGI. Trimming at V came to 5 bases and at J to 6 bases, leaving 8 bases not matched to a gene. This CDR3 region has 14 residues. The DNA for the CDR3 is TGTGCCAGCAGTACTAGGACAGGGAAACATGGCTACACCTTC. It is translated as CASSTRTGKHGYTF.

The V and J genes are TRBV3-1 (or the pseudogene TRBV3-2) and TRBJ1-1; D remains unclear. Per the germline V gene, CDR1 is LGHDT and CDR2 is YNNKEL (reference sequence). The CDR3 sequence is 11 residues long. Trimming removed 1 base at V and 8 bases at J, with 5 bases between. Here the CDR3 DNA reads TGTGCCAGCAGCCAAGGGGCCGAAGCTTTCTTT. Amino acid sequence: CASSQGAEAFF.

The chain couples TRBV5-1 to TRBJ2-7; TRBD2 aligns across 11 bases. The ends lost 3 bases at V and 3 bases at J; junction bases unmatched: 2. CDR1 is SGHRS and CDR2 is YFSETQ in the germline V gene. This CDR3 region has 14 residues. CDR3 sequence (DNA): TGCGCCAGCAGCTCTAGCGGGGGGCGCTACGAGCAGTACTTC. Encoded protein: CASSSSGGRYEQYF.

This clone appeared many times. The chain has TRBV27 and TRBJ2-7; 11 nucleotides match TRBD2. V lost 3 bases to trimming and J lost 3 bases; unmatched junction nucleotides: 7. CDR3 length: 16 residues. Germline V gives CDR1 MNHEY, CDR2 SMNVEV (reference sequence). The CDR3: CASSFRPGLAVYEQYF. The DNA of the CDR3 is TGTGCCAGCAGTTTCCGGCCGGGACTAGCGGTCTACGAGCAGTACTTC.

A remark on this clone: A junction end diverges from the germline sequence, so it may reflect a read error. This chain links TRBV2 with TRBJ1-6, with TRBD1 matching 7 bases. Germline V gene sequence: CDR1 SNHLY, CDR2 FYNNEI. This CDR3 spans 10 amino acids. The CDR3 nucleotides are TGTGCCAGCAGGGAAGGGACAGTTTATTTT. Amino acids: CASREGTVYF.

CDR3 bases: TGTGCCAGCAGTTTTCCCCCTTACAGGGGATTTCGCTCTGGGGCCAACGTCCTGACTTTC. Translation gives CASSFPPYRGFRSGANVLTF. V and J are TRBV28 and TRBJ2-6; 7 bases agree with TRBD1. Trimming removed 3 bases from V and 0 bases from J; junction bases left unmatched: 14. Germline CDR1 is MDHEN and CDR2 is SYDVKM. This CDR3 region has 20 residues.

CDR3 nucleotide sequence: TGTGCCAGCAGCAAATGCCTAGCGGGGAACTACGAGCAGTACTTC. Translating gives CASSKCLAGNYEQYF. The V call is TRBV21-1, the J call TRBJ2-7; the table gives TRBD2 as D, unverified against the DNA. TRBV21-1 is given as a pseudogene. The CDR3 covers 15 residues.

V usage is TRBV5-4 and J usage is TRBJ1-2; tentative D call: TRBD1 (5 bases). V lost 0 bases and J lost 4, with 13 bases in between. The CDR3 totals 15 residues. Germline V gene sequence: CDR1 SGHNT, CDR2 YYREEE (reference sequence). The CDR3 reads CASSLEGSGSYGYTF. The CDR3 nucleotides read TGTGCCAGCAGCTTGGAGGGGTCAGGTAGCTATGGCTACACCTTC.

V gene TRBV20-1 combines with J gene TRBJ2-1; a weak D match, TRBD1 (5 bases). The CDR3 is 11 residues long. Germline lookup yields CDR1 DFQATT and CDR2 SNEGSKA (reference sequence). Trimming took 6 bases from V and 13 from J, leaving 16 bases between them. The CDR3 sequence is CSAGVWGYQFF. In DNA form, the CDR3 reads TGCAGTGCAGGGGTTTGGGGATATCAGTTCTTC.

This rearrangement joins TRBV2 to TRBJ2-7; perhaps TRBD1 as D (6 bases). The V and J ends lost 5 bases and 7 bases respectively, with 15 bases between them. Per the germline V gene, CDR1 is SNHLY and CDR2 is FYNNEI. This CDR3 comprises 13 residues. The CDR3 DNA reads TGTGCCAGCAGTTCAGGGGAAGCTTCGGAGCAGTACTTC. Encoded protein: CASSSGEASEQYF.